This T cell receptor (beta chain) derives from a study of response to subunit inactivated influenza vaccine. TCRdb processed the RT-PCR reads anew with MiXCR; each CDR3 protein has one entry. Here the sample spans 540,000 or so distinct CDR3 sequences, roughly 13% being singletons. The sample holds many counts of this clonotype. Antigen specificity is unknown. V shed 5 bases, J shed 4 bases, and the junction held 3 bases outside the gene matches. From germline, CDR1 is SGHTA and CDR2 FQGNSA. The CDR3 contains 14 residues. Findings and caveats of the study: There was a suggestion from the authors that each seasonal influenza vaccination recruits few new T cells.

V and J are TRBV7-2 and TRBJ2-7; 12 positions match TRBD2. The receptor was isolated from a man aged 50 to 60 who received an inactivated influenza vaccine. Sequencing was performed on PBMCs from blood, taken roughly 48 days after vaccination. CDR3 sequence (DNA): TGTGCCAGCAGCCCGACTAGCGGGGGTTACGAGCAGTACTTC. This codes for CASSPTSGGYEQYF.